This T cell receptor (beta chain) was retrieved from a study of tumor-infiltrating lymphocytes in primary liver carcinoma. Germline DNA was also extracted, with blood RNA taken from unsorted whole blood. Germline CDR1 is MNHEY and CDR2 is SVGAGI. The J segment lost 5 bases and the V segment lost 2 bases, leaving 17 bases of the junction unmatched. The CDR3 contains 18 residues. The input was approximately 500 ng total RNA; TCR beta cDNA was made from it with a constant-region primer. Three-round nested multiplex PCR performed with slightly modified ARM-PCR produced the TCR beta libraries. The opening two PCR rounds, around 11 cycles each, paired TRBV1-TRBV30 forward primers with a C-beta reverse primer. MiXCR was run by TCRdb on the multiplex PCR reads, yielding one entry per CDR3 protein. The sample has approximately 300,000 distinct CDR3 sequences, over 55% seen once.

This chain joins TRBV6-5 and TRBJ2-5; 7 positions agree with TRBD2. This TCR was recovered from a man aged 40-55 years with primary liver carcinoma and hepatitis B virus infection. Source material: peripheral blood. CDR3: CASSYPPITGGPPETQYF. In DNA form, the CDR3 reads TGTGCCAGCAGTTACCCACCGATAACGGGAGGCCCCCCCGAGACCCAGTACTTC.